The 25 T cell receptor beta chains given below trace back to one sample, sequenced in a study of response to subunit inactivated influenza vaccine. TCRdb re-called the RT-PCR reads through MiXCR, storing one row per CDR3 protein. The sample has roughly 550,000 distinct CDR3 sequences, under 30% seen once. This sample was shared with a second study, whose subject was T cells expressing NK-cell markers. That report notes: 5'RACE template switching with UMIs generated TCR beta cDNA.

This material consisted of CD4+ T cells sorted from PBMCs, taken 11 to 12 days after vaccination. All receptors come from a man aged 50 to 60 who received an inactivated influenza vaccine.

The chain recombines TRBV3-1 with TRBJ2-2; D is unclear. V was clipped by 3 bases and J by 9 bases, with 5 bases between them. The CDR3 covers 11 residues. Germline-derived CDR1 and CDR2 are LGHDT and YNNKEL (reference sequence). CDR3 DNA: TGTGCCAGCAGCCAGTCGTGGGAGCTGTTTTTT. Amino acid sequence: CASSQSWELFF.

Ten or more counts support this clonotype. This chain uses TRBV24-1 with TRBJ2-3, with TRBD2 as a possible D gene (6 bases). Between the trimmed V and J ends, which lost 6 bases and 2 bases, there was a span of 14 bases. Germline V gene data show CDR1 as KGHDR and CDR2 as SFDVKD. The CDR3 runs to 15 residues. In DNA form, the CDR3 reads TGTGCCACCAGTTTAGCGGATGGGGCCACAGATACGCAGTATTTT. As protein: CATSLADGATDTQYF.

The chain uses TRBV4-1 and TRBJ2-1; D is perhaps TRBD1 (6 bases). CDR1 is MGHRA and CDR2 is YSYEKL in the germline V gene. CDR3 length: 16 amino acids. Deletions cut 8 bases from V and 10 bases from J, with 27 bases between. CDR3 nucleotides: TGCGCCAGCGGCACTGGCTTACGGGACATCTTTATAGAGCAGTTCTTC. Protein sequence: CASGTGLRDIFIEQFF.

In this sample, this clonotype turned up many times. V usage is TRBV12-3 or TRBV12-4 and J usage is TRBJ2-5, with D unresolved. The CDR3 contains 12 residues. V was clipped by 6 bases and J by 5 bases, with 10 bases between them. CDR3: CASSSGRETQYF. The DNA for the CDR3 is TGTGCCAGCAGCTCGGGCAGGGAGACCCAGTACTTC.

This rearrangement joins TRBV20-1 to TRBJ1-1; possibly TRBD1 for D (6 bases). Germline V gene lookup returns CDR1 DFQATT and CDR2 SNEGSKA (reference sequence). The CDR3 has 14 amino acids. Trimming cost V 2 bases and J 3 bases, with 13 bases left between them. The CDR3 DNA reads TGCAGTGCTAGAAGGACAGTCCGGGACACTGAAGCTTTCTTT. Translating gives CSARRTVRDTEAFF.

V usage is TRBV24-1 and J usage is TRBJ2-5; the match to TRBD2 covers 8 bases. Germline V gene data show CDR1 as KGHDR and CDR2 as SFDVKD. V was clipped by 5 bases and J by 4 bases; unmatched bases: 14. This CDR3 is built from 17 residues. Here the CDR3 DNA reads TGTGCCACCAGTGTCCCACTAGCGGCACCAGCAGCAGAGACCCAGTACTTC. This codes for CATSVPLAAPAAETQYF.

This clonotype was recorded a few times. The J gene is TRBJ2-7, the V gene TRBV20-1; possibly TRBD1 for D (5 bases). Germline CDR1 reads DFQATT; CDR2 reads SNEGSKA (reference sequence). This CDR3 region has 12 residues. Trimming pared 7 bases from V and 6 bases from J, leaving 16 bases between. The CDR3 bases are TGCAGTGTCCCAAGCCAGGGTAGCGAGCAGTACTTC. Translated, it gives CSVPSQGSEQYF.

The chain has TRBV3-1 and TRBJ1-4; no definite D call. The germline CDR1 and CDR2 sequences are LGHDT and YNNKEL (reference sequence). Trimming removed 4 bases from V and 2 bases from J, with 8 bases in between. This CDR3 contains 14 residues. This chain's CDR3 is CASSRRGTNEKLFF. The DNA for the CDR3 is TGTGCCAGCAGCCGCCGAGGGACTAATGAAAAACTGTTTTTT.

This chain links TRBV29-1 with TRBJ1-2; D is unclear. CDR1 SQVTM and CDR2 ANQGSEA come from the germline V gene. The CDR3 has 12 residues. The V and J ends lost 4 bases and 3 bases respectively, with 9 bases between them. CDR3 sequence: CSVGTYYYGYTF. The CDR3 DNA follows: TGCAGCGTTGGCACCTACTACTATGGCTACACCTTC. The variable domain in full, completed from reference TRBV29-1 and TRBJ1-2, reads SAVISQKPSRDICQRGTSLTIQCQVDSQVTMMFWYRQQPGQSLTLIATANQGSEATYESGFVIDKFPISRPNLTFSTLTVSNMSPEDSSIYLCSVGTYYYGYTFGSGTRLTVV.

The sample holds many counts of this clonotype. This chain uses TRBV7-9 with TRBJ1-4; D is unresolved. V lost 7 bases and J lost 3, with 15 bases in between. Germline V gene sequence: CDR1 SEHNR, CDR2 FQNEAQ (reference sequence). The CDR3 has 15 residues. The CDR3 DNA follows: TGTGCCAGCATGCAAGTCCCGTGGGCTAATGAAAAACTGTTTTTT. It codes for CASMQVPWANEKLFF.

The gene calls are TRBV20-1 and TRBJ2-1; D may be TRBD1 (6 bases). Germline CDR1 is DFQATT and CDR2 is SNEGSKA (reference sequence). The ends were cut back, 3 bases at V and 0 bases at J, with 9 bases in the middle. The CDR3 extends over 14 amino acids. Written as DNA, the CDR3 is TGCAGTGCTAGCCAGGGGAGCTCCTACAATGAGCAGTTCTTC. This sequence encodes CSASQGSSYNEQFF.

The V call is TRBV6-1, the J call TRBJ2-7, with D perhaps matching TRBD1 or TRBD2 (5 bases each). CDR3 length equals 14 residues. Trimming took off 7 bases at V and 2 bases at J, with 15 bases between the two ends. Germline V gene data show CDR1 as MNHNS and CDR2 as SASEGT. The CDR3 bases are TGTGCCAGCACGAGGGGCCGAGACCCCTACGAGCAGTACTTC. Protein: CASTRGRDPYEQYF.

This clonotype appeared many times. The chain is built from TRBV15 and TRBJ2-2, with TRBD1 matching 8 bases. Germline V gene sequence: CDR1 LNHNV, CDR2 YYDKDF (reference sequence). This CDR3 contains 15 residues. Losses at the gene ends were 5 bases for V and 6 bases for J; bases not matched to a gene: 8. The CDR3 coding sequence is TGTGCCACCAGCGTCTTCAGGGGGCGACCCGGGGAGCTGTTTTTT. Translation gives CATSVFRGRPGELFF.

The chain recombines TRBV5-1 with TRBJ2-3; TRBD2 matches 9 bases. The V gene end was trimmed by 4 bases and the J gene end by 4 bases; junction bases not matched to a gene: 7. Germline lookup yields CDR1 SGHRS and CDR2 YFSETQ. The CDR3 runs 15 residues. CDR3 DNA sequence: TGCGCCAGCAGCACCAGCGGGGGGCGGTCAGATACGCAGTATTTT. It encodes CASSTSGGRSDTQYF.

V is TRBV20-1 and J is TRBJ2-1, with D tentatively TRBD1 (6 bases). This CDR3 spans 16 amino acids. Looked up from germline, CDR1 is DFQATT and CDR2 is SNEGSKA (reference sequence). V lost 3 bases, J lost 8 bases, and 23 bases lay in between. The CDR3 region is CSARVITGWWSDEQFF. The CDR3 coding sequence is TGCAGTGCTAGGGTGATAACAGGGTGGTGGAGCGATGAGCAGTTCTTC.

This clonotype came up a few times. The chain recombines TRBV10-3 with TRBJ1-2; 7 bases are a match to TRBD1. Germline values: CDR1 ENHRY, CDR2 SYGVKD. The CDR3 has 13 residues. Losses at the gene ends were 3 bases for V and 8 bases for J; bases not matched to a gene: 6. The CDR3 region is CAISERQGGGYTF. CDR3 coding DNA: TGTGCCATCAGTGAAAGACAGGGAGGAGGCTACACCTTC.

The rearrangement uses TRBV3-1 and TRBJ2-5; no clear D. CDR3 length: 15 residues. Trimming stripped 4 bases from V and 1 base from J, with 13 bases between. Looked up from germline, CDR1 is LGHDT and CDR2 is YNNKEL (reference sequence). The CDR3 sequence: CASSPSRRTQETQYF. CDR3 sequence (DNA): TGTGCCAGCAGCCCATCTAGGAGAACCCAAGAGACCCAGTACTTC.

V gene TRBV6-9 combines with J gene TRBJ2-7, with unresolved D. V lost 0 bases and J 3 bases, leaving 12 bases between the germline ends. The CDR3 contains 15 residues. Germline values: CDR1 MNHGY, CDR2 SVAAGI. For the CDR3, the DNA is TGTGCCAGCAGTTATTCGCTGCGTTTCGACTACGAGCAGTACTTC. The encoded protein is CASSYSLRFDYEQYF.

The V call is TRBV20-1, the J call TRBJ2-7; 8 nucleotides agree with TRBD1. J was trimmed by 4 bases and V by 0 bases; bases with no gene match: 8. CDR3 length: 15 residues. Germline assignment: CDR1 DFQATT and CDR2 SNEGSKA (reference sequence). The CDR3 bases are TGCAGTGCTAGAGACCCAGGGGGCAGGAGGTACGAGCAGTACTTC. Amino acid sequence: CSARDPGGRRYEQYF.

This chain connects TRBV3-1 to TRBJ2-3; D is unclear. Germline V gene sequence: CDR1 LGHDT, CDR2 YNNKEL (reference sequence). The V gene lost 8 bases and the J gene lost 4 bases, with 10 bases spanning the gap. CDR3 length: 12 amino acids. The CDR3 DNA follows: TGTGCCAGCTCCAGTGCAGCAGATACGCAGTATTTT. Translating gives CASSSAADTQYF.

Ten or more counts support this clonotype. The chain recombines TRBV5-1 with TRBJ1-1; TRBD1 is a possible D gene (6 bases). V gave up 5 bases and J gave up 1 base, with 9 bases separating them. This CDR3 has 13 amino acids. Germline V gives CDR1 SGHRS, CDR2 YFSETQ. The DNA of the CDR3 is TGCGCCAGCAGGTCGACAGGGAACACTGAAGCTTTCTTT. Translating gives CASRSTGNTEAFF.

This clonotype has only a few counts. The chain is built from TRBV5-1 and TRBJ1-1; 7 positions match TRBD1. Losses at the gene ends were 0 bases for V and 8 bases for J; bases not matched to a gene: 7. The CDR3 is made up of 14 amino acids. CDR1 is SGHRS, CDR2 YFSETQ, per germline. The CDR3 spells CASSLAGGNHEAFF. The CDR3 bases are TGCGCCAGCAGCTTGGCAGGGGGAAACCACGAAGCTTTCTTT.

Here the CDR3 reads CASSLILAGGYEQYF. The DNA for the CDR3 is TGTGCCAGCAGCTTGATCCTAGCGGGAGGATACGAGCAGTACTTC. The chain has TRBV5-6 and TRBJ2-7; TRBD2 matches 11 bases. The CDR3 is made up of 15 amino acids. V shed 1 base, J shed 4 bases, and the junction held 4 bases outside the gene matches. CDR1 and CDR2 (germline): SGHDT, YYEEEE. Together with reference TRBV5-6 and TRBJ2-7, the CDR3 gives the full variable domain: DAGVTQSPTHLIKTRGQQVTLRCSPKSGHDTVSWYQQALGQGPQFIFQYYEEEERQRGNFPDRFSGHQFPNYSSELNVNALLLGDSALYLCASSLILAGGYEQYFGPGTRLTVT.

The DNA of the CDR3 is TGCGCCAGCAGACCGGGACACCTTAATGAAAAACTGTTTTTT. It translates to CASRPGHLNEKLFF. V usage is TRBV5-1 and J usage is TRBJ1-4, with TRBD1 as a possible D gene (6 bases). CDR1 and CDR2 from the germline V gene are SGHRS and YFSETQ. This CDR3 contains 14 residues. Trimming stripped 5 bases from V and 4 bases from J, with 12 bases between.

The chain recombines TRBV20-1 with TRBJ2-1, with 14 bases fitting TRBD2. Germline assignment: CDR1 DFQATT and CDR2 SNEGSKA (reference sequence). This CDR3 has 16 residues. The V and J ends lost 5 bases and 6 bases, in that order; junction bases with no gene match: 9. CDR3 residues: CSAPIWGTSGSNEQFF. CDR3 nucleotide sequence: TGCAGTGCTCCGATTTGGGGGACTAGCGGGAGCAATGAGCAGTTCTTC.